The 19 T cell receptor beta chains below all came from one sample that was sequenced in a study of blood T cell repertoires in COVID-19. The method was immunoSEQ multiplex PCR; TCRdb's version includes in-frame clones alone and lacks a portion of them. The data hold 150,000 to 200,000 clones, with 85% observed a single time. The specimen sequenced was peripheral blood. The receptors stem from a human donor with acute or convalescent COVID-19. The donor label of this sample is uncertain.

This chain uses TRBV7-2 with TRBJ2-3; D uncertain. Trimming removed 5 bases at V and 2 bases at J, with 11 bases between. This CDR3 has 14 residues. Germline CDR1 and CDR2: SGHTA and FQGNSA. CDR3: CASSPPMATDTQYF. The CDR3, as DNA: TGTGCCAGCAGCCCACCAATGGCCACAGATACGCAGTATTTT. Full variable domain (rest looked up from reference TRBV7-2 and TRBJ2-3): GAGVSQSPSNKVTEKGKDVELRCDPISGHTALYWYRQSLGQGLEFLIYFQGNSAPDKSGLPSDRFSAERTGGSVSTLTIQRTQQEDSAVYLCASSPPMATDTQYFGPGTRLTVL.

The V call is TRBV28, the J call TRBJ2-7; D possibly corresponds to TRBD1 (6 bases). The CDR3 consists of 13 residues. V shed 5 bases and J shed 5 bases, with 13 bases lying between them. CDR1 is MDHEN and CDR2 is SYDVKM in the germline V gene. The CDR3 here is CASSPGQWDEQYF. In nucleotides, the CDR3 is TGTGCCAGCAGTCCCGGACAGTGGGACGAGCAGTACTTC.

This clone was seen a single time. This chain uses TRBV6-4 with TRBJ1-5; perhaps TRBD1 as D (6 bases). The CDR3 has 16 residues. V was trimmed by 3 bases and J by 3 bases, leaving 15 bases between them. Looked up from germline, CDR1 is MRHNA and CDR2 is SNTAGT. CDR3 sequence: CASSEPGQGVNQPQHF. DNA for the CDR3: TGTGCCAGCAGTGAGCCGGGACAAGGTGTCAATCAGCCCCAGCATTTT.

This chain links TRBV5-1 with TRBJ2-7, with 11 bases fitting TRBD1. V was clipped by 6 bases and J by 2 bases; unmatched bases: 7. This CDR3 region has 15 residues. From germline, CDR1 is SGHRS and CDR2 YFSETQ. CDR3 residues: CASMREGQGAYEQYF. Written as DNA, the CDR3 is TGCGCCAGCATGAGGGAGGGACAGGGGGCCTACGAGCAGTACTTC.

This clone was seen only once. This chain uses TRBV5-3 with TRBJ1-1; TRBD1 matches at 7 bases. TRBV5-3 belongs to the ORF category, with a function that is uncertain. The CDR3 spans 15 residues. After removal of 4 bases from V and 0 bases from J, the junction contained 6 bases not matched to a gene. Here the CDR3 DNA reads TGTGCCAGAAGCCGCGGGGACAGCTTGAACACTGAAGCTTTCTTT. This codes for CARSRGDSLNTEAFF.

The chain is built from TRBV5-1 and TRBJ1-3; tentatively, D is TRBD1 (6 bases). Germline loops: CDR1 SGHRS, CDR2 YFSETQ. This CDR3 contains 19 residues. Trimming stripped 2 bases from V and 0 bases from J, with 21 bases between. The CDR3 DNA is TGCGCCAGCAGCTTAGGACAGCTCTCAAGAGGGGTCTCTGGAAACACCATATATTTT. It codes for CASSLGQLSRGVSGNTIYF.

The sample holds one count of this clone. The genes are TRBV12-3 or TRBV12-4 and TRBJ2-7, with 10 bases lining up with TRBD1. Trimming cost V 10 bases and J 5 bases; bases outside gene matches: 8. The CDR3 consists of 13 residues. The CDR3 DNA reads as TGTGCCATCCTGCCGGGACAGGGGAACGAGCAGTACTTC. It specifies CAILPGQGNEQYF.

In its sample, this clone was seen a few times. This CDR3 reads CASSQDTRGSTYGYTF. The CDR3 DNA is TGTGCCAGCAGCCAAGATACGCGAGGGTCGACCTATGGCTACACCTTC. This chain connects TRBV4-2 to TRBJ1-2; D call uncertain. Trimming pared 0 bases from V and 4 bases from J, leaving 15 bases between. From germline, CDR1 is LGHNA and CDR2 YNFKEQ. The length of the CDR3 is 16 residues.

The V call is TRBV7-3, the J call TRBJ1-5; D uncertain. Germline values: CDR1 SGHTA, CDR2 FQGTGA. The length of the CDR3 is 13 residues. Trimming removed 2 bases at V and 7 bases at J, with 9 bases between. The CDR3 DNA reads TGTGCCAGCAGCTTAGAGGTCGGGCAGCCCCAGCATTTT. Translated, it gives CASSLEVGQPQHF. Filled out from reference TRBV7-3 and TRBJ1-5, the complete variable domain reads GAGVSQTPSNKVTEKGKYVELRCDPISGHTALYWYRQSLGQGPEFLIYFQGTGAADDSGLPNDRFFAVRPEGSVSTLKIQRTERGDSAVYLCASSLEVGQPQHFGDGTRLSIL.

The rearrangement joins TRBV29-1 to TRBJ2-5; D is possibly TRBD2 (7 bases). The CDR3 extends over 15 amino acids. V was trimmed by 5 bases and J by 4 bases, leaving 20 bases between them. CDR1 is SQVTM and CDR2 is ANQGSEA in the germline V gene. The CDR3 DNA follows: TGCAGCGTTCGAGTGGGGGGGGGCCTATTAGAGACCCAGTACTTC. It codes for CSVRVGGGLLETQYF.

The chain combines TRBV11-3 with TRBJ1-1; D ambiguous. V was pared by 4 bases and J by 9 bases, with 15 bases between. This CDR3 has 13 amino acids. CDR1 is SGHNT, CDR2 YENEEA, per germline. The CDR3 protein is CASSSKSGVQAFF. DNA for the CDR3: TGTGCCAGCAGCTCGAAGTCCGGGGTTCAAGCTTTCTTT.

The chain couples TRBV9 to TRBJ2-7; perhaps TRBD2 as D (5 bases). This CDR3 spans 17 amino acids. V was clipped by 0 bases and J by 3 bases, with 19 bases between them. Germline V lookup: CDR1 SGDLS, CDR2 YYNGEE. The CDR3 protein is CASSVAPTGLNVYEQYF. Written as DNA, the CDR3 is TGTGCCAGCAGCGTAGCCCCCACGGGGTTGAACGTCTACGAGCAGTACTTC.

This sequence joins TRBV4-1 and TRBJ2-2; TRBD2 might be the D (5 bases). Germline loops: CDR1 MGHRA, CDR2 YSYEKL. Trimming took off 0 bases at V and 6 bases at J, with 23 bases between the two ends. The CDR3 contains 19 residues. CDR3: CASSQEPVIWADWSGELFF. The CDR3 region has the DNA TGCGCCAGCAGCCAAGAGCCTGTTATTTGGGCGGACTGGTCCGGGGAGCTGTTTTTT.

The rearrangement links TRBV3-1 (or the pseudogene TRBV3-2) to TRBJ2-2; 8 bases agree with TRBD1. The junction had 8 bases not matched to a gene; V was cut back by 3 bases and J by 5 bases. This CDR3 is built from 16 residues. Germline CDR1 reads LGHDT; CDR2 reads YNNKEL (reference sequence). Here the CDR3 DNA reads TGTGCCAGCAGCCACGGGACAGGCCCGAGGACCGGGGAGCTGTTTTTT. As protein: CASSHGTGPRTGELFF.

The V and J genes are TRBV7-8 and TRBJ2-5, with TRBD2 identical over 13 bases. This CDR3 is 16 amino acids long. V gave up 5 bases and J gave up 5 bases; unmatched junction bases: 8. Germline-derived CDR1 and CDR2 are SGHVS and FQNEAQ. CDR3 DNA: TGTGCCAGCAGCGTACTAGCGGGGGGGCCGGGGGAGACCCAGTACTTC. Translating gives CASSVLAGGPGETQYF.

This clone was counted only a few times. The sample contains more than one DNA sequence encoding this CDR3. This chain links TRBV9 with TRBJ1-5, with TRBD1 matching 7 bases. Germline loops: CDR1 SGDLS, CDR2 YYNGEE. The CDR3 covers 14 residues. The trim removed 4 bases at V and 3 bases at J, leaving 4 bases unmatched. CDR3 coding DNA: TGTGCCAGCAGCCTAACAGGGGCCAATCAGCCCCAGCATTTT. Amino acids: CASSLTGANQPQHF.

The gene calls are TRBV19 and TRBJ1-5; 8 bases map to TRBD1. Germline-derived CDR1 and CDR2 are LNHDA and SQIVND (reference sequence). J lost 0 bases, V lost 8 bases, and 6 bases had no gene match. CDR3 length: 15 amino acids. The CDR3 coding sequence is TGTGCCAGTGGCGACAGGGGTTATAGCAATCAGCCCCAGCATTTT. Its protein product is CASGDRGYSNQPQHF.

V is TRBV5-1 and J is TRBJ2-5; TRBD1 matches 9 bases. Looked up from germline, CDR1 is SGHRS and CDR2 is YFSETQ. V lost 4 bases to trimming and J lost 5 bases; unmatched junction nucleotides: 6. The CDR3 has 14 residues. The CDR3, as DNA: TGCGCCAGCAGCGCCGGACAGGGGATTGAGACCCAGTACTTC. Amino acids: CASSAGQGIETQYF.

This clone was seen a handful of times. The gene calls are TRBV28 and TRBJ2-3; unclear D gene. CDR1 and CDR2 from the germline V gene are MDHEN and SYDVKM. The CDR3 spans 13 residues. Deletions cut 2 bases from V and 5 bases from J, with 8 bases between. The CDR3 here is CASSLPNLDTQYF. CDR3 coding DNA: TGTGCCAGCAGTTTACCAAATTTAGATACGCAGTATTTT.